The 9 T cell receptor beta chains listed next were all sequenced from one sample in a study of cytomegalovirus exposure and HLA in healthy donors (dated by TCRdb to 2016 to 2017). Library prep was done by the immunoSEQ multiplex PCR assay. For the multiplex PCR, a mixture combining 60 forward primers for TCR Vbeta segments and 13 reverse primers for TCR Jbeta segments was used. The table was pulled from immuneACCESS by TCRdb, which kept in-frame rearrangements only. Such tables lose some clones; where checked, under half of the loss comes from unresolved V genes, and the rest has no known cause. For this sample the table gives hundreds of thousands of clones, of which 70% were detected only once. Less than 3% of the sample is in the top ten clones. Material: PBMCs. The receptors come from a man aged 35 to 55 in good health and CMV-seropositive.

V is TRBV7-2 and J is TRBJ1-2, with D possibly being TRBD1 (6 bases). Looked up from germline, CDR1 is SGHTA and CDR2 is FQGNSA. The length of the CDR3 is 15 residues. Between the trimmed V and J ends, which lost 3 bases and 0 bases, there was a span of 11 bases. CDR3 DNA sequence: TGTGCCAGCAGCTTCTTCGGACAGTCTAACTATGGCTACACCTTC. This sequence encodes CASSFFGQSNYGYTF.

On this clone itself: A read error may account for a junction end that differs from germline. The chain joins TRBV7-9 to TRBJ2-7; TRBD2 agrees at 7 bases. Germline V CDR1 and CDR2: SEHNR, FQNEAQ (reference sequence). CDR3 length equals 16 residues. DNA for the CDR3: TGTTCCAGCAGCCCCGGACTAGGCCTATCTCGGGACGAGCAGTACTTC. Protein product: CSSSPGLGLSRDEQYF.

The chain links TRBV7-2 to TRBJ1-3; D possibly corresponds to TRBD1 (6 bases). This CDR3 spans 15 amino acids. Trimming removed 8 bases from V and 0 bases from J, with 14 bases in between. CDR1 is SGHTA, CDR2 FQGNSA, per germline. The CDR3 DNA reads TGTGCCAGCCGCCCCCAGGGGAGCTCTGGAAACACCATATATTTT. Amino acid sequence: CASRPQGSSGNTIYF.

In this sample, this clone turned up once. The rearrangement links TRBV7-3 to TRBJ2-1; 7 bases are shared with TRBD2. V dropped 4 bases and J dropped 7; count of bases not matched to a gene: 4. The V gene's germline CDR1 is SGHTA and CDR2 FQGTGA. The CDR3 has 13 amino acids. Written as DNA, the CDR3 is TGTGCCAGCAGCTCCCGGGAGGTGAATGAGCAGTTCTTC. This translates into CASSSREVNEQFF.

J is TRBJ1-1 and V is TRBV5-1; tentative D call: TRBD1 (5 bases). V lost 0 bases and J lost 4, with 13 bases in between. CDR3 size: 15 residues. CDR1 is SGHRS, CDR2 YFSETQ, per germline. The CDR3 region has the DNA TGCGCCAGCAGCTTGGATGGGGTGGGGGGCACTGAAGCTTTCTTT. Protein product: CASSLDGVGGTEAFF. The entire variable domain, with the rest obtained from reference TRBV5-1 and TRBJ1-1, is as follows: KAGVTQTPRYLIKTRGQQVTLSCSPISGHRSVSWYQQTPGQGLQFLFEYFSETQRNKGNFPGRFSGRQFSNSRSEMNVSTLELGDSALYLCASSLDGVGGTEAFFGQGTRLTVV.

This chain uses TRBV11-2 with TRBJ1-3, with TRBD1 matching 7 bases. Germline V gene sequence: CDR1 SGHAT, CDR2 FQNNGV. The length of the CDR3 is 14 residues. J gave up 3 bases and V 8 bases, and 7 bases lay outside the gene matches. CDR3 DNA: TGTGCCAGCGGATTTGACAGGGTTGGAAACACCATATATTTT. Protein sequence: CASGFDRVGNTIYF.

The chain is built from TRBV28 and TRBJ1-4; 8 bases are shared with TRBD1. CDR1 and CDR2 (germline): MDHEN, SYDVKM. CDR3 length equals 14 residues. The V and J ends lost 6 bases and 6 bases, in that order; junction bases with no gene match: 6. CDR3 loop: CASSPGGEDEKLFF. CDR3 DNA: TGTGCCAGCAGCCCAGGGGGCGAGGATGAAAAACTGTTTTTT.

The chain links TRBV9 to TRBJ1-1, with D perhaps TRBD1 (6 bases). Germline CDR1 SGDLS, CDR2 YYNGEE. The CDR3 totals 19 residues. Trimming took 3 bases from V and 0 from J, leaving 24 bases between them. CDR3 DNA: TGTGCCAGCAGCGCGGAGATAGGGCCCCCAGGGGTCATGAACACTGAAGCTTTCTTT. It translates to CASSAEIGPPGVMNTEAFF.

This chain joins TRBV7-9 and TRBJ1-4; 7 positions agree with TRBD1. The CDR3 contains 16 residues. With V trimmed by 3 bases and J by 5 bases, 9 bases remained unmatched. Looked up from germline, CDR1 is SEHNR and CDR2 is FQNEAQ (reference sequence). The CDR3 nucleotides are TGTGCCAGCAGCTTGGAACCGGGACAGTGGAATGAAAAACTGTTTTTT. Translating gives CASSLEPGQWNEKLFF.